These T cell receptor beta chains were read from a single sample in a study of blood T cell repertoires in COVID-19. TCRdb keeps only in-frame clones here, not all; method: immunoSEQ multiplex PCR. Of more than 65,000 clones in the sample, about 83% are singletons; the top ten hold approximately 3.3%. The sequencing sample was made of peripheral blood. The receptor set was obtained from a man aged 45-60 years with acute or convalescent COVID-19. Each CDR3 is given with its conserved first and last residue. The D gene is left open where the match is weak. Where a row states a size, it is once, few, many or the class of an expanded clone; other rows omit it.

v_gene: TRBV30
abundance: NA
j_gene: TRBJ2-3
d_gene: NA
CDR3nt: TGTGCCTGGAGTAGCCAGGCCGATACGCAGTATTTT
CDR3aa: CAWSSQADTQYF

v_gene: TRBV11-3
abundance: NA
j_gene: TRBJ2-3
d_gene: NA
CDR3nt: TGTGCCAGCAGCTCAGGGTCGAGGACGCAGTATTTT
CDR3aa: CASSSGSRTQYF

v_gene: TRBV19
abundance: NA
j_gene: TRBJ1-4
d_gene: NA
CDR3nt: TGTGCCAGTACCCGGGACACGAGAAATAAGAATGAAAAACTGTTTTTT
CDR3aa: CASTRDTRNKNEKLFF

v_gene: TRBV19
abundance: NA
j_gene: TRBJ2-1
d_gene: NA
CDR3nt: TGTGCCAGTAGTATATCTATGTACAATGAGCAGTTCTTC
CDR3aa: CASSISMYNEQFF

v_gene: TRBV11-2
abundance: medium-sized
j_gene: TRBJ2-7
d_gene: NA
CDR3nt: TGTGCCAGCAGCCGACTCTCCTACAGACTCGAAACTAGAGGGGGCGAGCAGTACTTC
CDR3aa: CASSRLSYRLETRGGEQYF

v_gene: TRBV7-9
abundance: NA
j_gene: TRBJ1-1
d_gene: TRBD1
CDR3nt: TGTGCCAGCAGCTGGGACAGTGCTGAAGCTTTCTTT
CDR3aa: CASSWDSAEAFF

v_gene: TRBV6-2/TRBV6-3
abundance: NA
j_gene: TRBJ2-3
d_gene: TRBD2
CDR3nt: TGTGCCAGCAGTCGACTAGCGGGAGGACCAGATACGCAGTATTTT
CDR3aa: CASSRLAGGPDTQYF

v_gene: TRBV9
abundance: NA
j_gene: TRBJ2-7
d_gene: NA
CDR3nt: TGTGCCAGCAGCGTAGGTAACAGGGCAAACTCCTACGAGCAGTACTTC
CDR3aa: CASSVGNRANSYEQYF

v_gene: TRBV19
abundance: NA
j_gene: TRBJ2-7
d_gene: TRBD1
CDR3nt: TGTGCCAGTAGACAGGGGTCAAACGAGCAGTACTTC
CDR3aa: CASRQGSNEQYF

v_gene: TRBV12-3/TRBV12-4
abundance: NA
j_gene: TRBJ1-2
d_gene: NA
CDR3nt: TGTGCCAGCAGTTTATCAGGGGCGGACGGCTACACCTTC
CDR3aa: CASSLSGADGYTF

v_gene: TRBV12-3/TRBV12-4
abundance: NA
j_gene: TRBJ2-1
d_gene: TRBD1
CDR3nt: TGTGCCGGGGACAGGGAGGCCACTAATGAGCAGTTCTTC
CDR3aa: CAGDREATNEQFF

v_gene: TRBV5-6
abundance: NA
j_gene: TRBJ2-3
d_gene: NA
CDR3nt: TGTGCCAGCAGCTTGGAGGAGCTCACAGATACGCAGTATTTT
CDR3aa: CASSLEELTDTQYF

v_gene: TRBV4-3
abundance: NA
j_gene: TRBJ1-3
d_gene: NA
CDR3nt: TGCGCCAGCAGCCAAGAACTGACATACTCTGGAAACACCATATATTTT
CDR3aa: CASSQELTYSGNTIYF

v_gene: TRBV24-1
abundance: NA
j_gene: TRBJ2-5
d_gene: NA
CDR3nt: TGTGCCACCAGTGACCCAGGGGCAGGGCGTATTTTAGAGACCCAGTACTTC
CDR3aa: CATSDPGAGRILETQYF

v_gene: TRBV5-1
abundance: NA
j_gene: TRBJ1-1
d_gene: TRBD1
CDR3nt: TGCGCCAGCGGAGACAGGGAAACTGAAGCTTTCTTT
CDR3aa: CASGDRETEAFF

v_gene: TRBV7-9
abundance: NA
j_gene: TRBJ2-5
d_gene: TRBD2
CDR3nt: TGTGCCAGCAGCTTAGACGGCGGGGGGCTCCAAGAGACCCAGTACTTC
CDR3aa: CASSLDGGGLQETQYF

v_gene: TRBV10-3
abundance: NA
j_gene: TRBJ1-2
d_gene: NA
CDR3nt: TGTGCCATCCCCGAAGGGACTGGCTATGGCTACACCTTC
CDR3aa: CAIPEGTGYGYTF

v_gene: TRBV23-1
abundance: NA
j_gene: TRBJ1-5
d_gene: TRBD1
CDR3nt: TGCGCCAGCAGTCAAGGGACAGGGTCTAATCCCCAGCATTTT
CDR3aa: CASSQGTGSNPQHF

v_gene: TRBV2
abundance: few
j_gene: TRBJ1-3
d_gene: NA
CDR3nt: TGTGCCAGCGAGCGGGTCCCCGGGGACACCATATATTTT
CDR3aa: CASERVPGDTIYF

v_gene: TRBV9
abundance: NA
j_gene: TRBJ1-6
d_gene: TRBD1
CDR3nt: TGTGCCAGCAAGCCCGGACAGGGGAATTCACCCCTCCACTTT
CDR3aa: CASKPGQGNSPLHF

v_gene: TRBV7-9
abundance: few
j_gene: TRBJ2-7
d_gene: TRBD2
CDR3nt: TGTGCCAGCGACCTAGCGGGGAATGAGCAGTACTTC
CDR3aa: CASDLAGNEQYF

v_gene: TRBV19
abundance: NA
j_gene: TRBJ2-7
d_gene: NA
CDR3nt: TGTGCCAGTAGTATAGGCACAGGGTTGGCCTACGAGCAGTACTTC
CDR3aa: CASSIGTGLAYEQYF

v_gene: TRBV28
abundance: NA
j_gene: TRBJ1-5
d_gene: NA
CDR3nt: TGTGCCAGCAGTTTATCCAGGGTGAGCAATCAGCCCCAGCATTTT
CDR3aa: CASSLSRVSNQPQHF

v_gene: TRBV5-8
abundance: NA
j_gene: TRBJ1-3
d_gene: NA
CDR3nt: TGTGCCAGCAGCTCCAACAGGGTTTCTTTCGGAAACACCATATATTTT
CDR3aa: CASSSNRVSFGNTIYF

v_gene: TRBV11-3
abundance: NA
j_gene: TRBJ1-1
d_gene: NA
CDR3nt: TGTGCCAGCAGCTTGGGGGGGAGCCCTGAAGCTTTCTTT
CDR3aa: CASSLGGSPEAFF

v_gene: TRBV6-5
abundance: NA
j_gene: TRBJ2-5
d_gene: NA
CDR3nt: TGTGCCAGCAGTACAGGGACCTCTCAGTGGGAGACCCAGTACTTC
CDR3aa: CASSTGTSQWETQYF

v_gene: TRBV14
abundance: NA
j_gene: TRBJ2-7
d_gene: TRBD1
CDR3nt: TGTGCCAGCAGCCATAGGACAGGCCTTTCCTACGAGCAGTACTTC
CDR3aa: CASSHRTGLSYEQYF

v_gene: TRBV6-5
abundance: NA
j_gene: TRBJ2-3
d_gene: TRBD2
CDR3nt: TGTGCCACCCGGGGGGAATGGACTATAGATACGCAGTATTTT
CDR3aa: CATRGEWTIDTQYF

v_gene: TRBV7-2
abundance: NA
j_gene: TRBJ2-7
d_gene: NA
CDR3nt: TGTGCCAGCAGCTTTGGGGGCGGCTACGAGCAGTACTTC
CDR3aa: CASSFGGGYEQYF

v_gene: TRBV6-2/TRBV6-3
abundance: NA
j_gene: TRBJ1-2
d_gene: TRBD1
CDR3nt: TGTGCCAGCAGGCCTACCGGGACAGGGGATGGCTACACCTTC
CDR3aa: CASRPTGTGDGYTF

v_gene: TRBV2
abundance: NA
j_gene: TRBJ2-1
d_gene: NA
CDR3nt: TGTGCCAGCAGTGATCCCCTAATGGGCGGGCCGACCTACAATGAGCAGTTCTTC
CDR3aa: CASSDPLMGGPTYNEQFF

v_gene: TRBV6-5
abundance: few
j_gene: TRBJ1-1
d_gene: TRBD1
CDR3nt: TGTGCCAGCAGGCCATCTGACAGGGTGTTTAAAGCTTTCTTT
CDR3aa: CASRPSDRVFKAFF

v_gene: TRBV23-1
abundance: NA
j_gene: TRBJ2-7
d_gene: TRBD2
CDR3nt: TGCGCCAGCAGTCAATACAGGCCCGGGACTAGCGGATCCTCCTACGAGCAGTACTTC
CDR3aa: CASSQYRPGTSGSSYEQYF

v_gene: TRBV6-5
abundance: NA
j_gene: TRBJ1-4
d_gene: NA
CDR3nt: TGTGCCGGGACGACAGGACCTAATGAAAAACTGTTTTTT
CDR3aa: CAGTTGPNEKLFF

v_gene: TRBV30
abundance: NA
j_gene: TRBJ1-4
d_gene: TRBD1
CDR3nt: TGTGCCTGGAGTTCCGGACAGGGGAATGAAAAACTGTTTTTT
CDR3aa: CAWSSGQGNEKLFF

v_gene: TRBV5-1
abundance: NA
j_gene: TRBJ1-1
d_gene: NA
CDR3nt: TGCGCCAGCAGCGAGGGAGGGGACACTGAAGCTTTCTTT
CDR3aa: CASSEGGDTEAFF

v_gene: TRBV4-2
abundance: NA
j_gene: TRBJ1-3
d_gene: TRBD1
CDR3nt: TGTGCCAGCAGCCGAGGGGGCGATGGAAACACCATATATTTT
CDR3aa: CASSRGGDGNTIYF

v_gene: TRBV28
abundance: few
j_gene: TRBJ2-2
d_gene: TRBD1
CDR3nt: TGTGCCAGCAGCTACCTCCGGGACAGGTTAGGGACCGGGGAGCTGTTTTTT
CDR3aa: CASSYLRDRLGTGELFF

v_gene: TRBV21-1
abundance: NA
j_gene: TRBJ2-7
d_gene: NA
CDR3nt: TGTGCCAGCACCCGTAGGGAGGGGCCCGCCTACGAGCAGTACTTC
CDR3aa: CASTRREGPAYEQYF

v_gene: TRBV3-1/TRBV3-2
abundance: NA
j_gene: TRBJ2-1
d_gene: NA
CDR3nt: TGTGCCAGCAGCGACCGGGACTCCACTTACAATGAGCAGTTCTTC
CDR3aa: CASSDRDSTYNEQFF

v_gene: TRBV3-1/TRBV3-2
abundance: NA
j_gene: TRBJ1-1
d_gene: NA
CDR3nt: TGTGCCAGCAGAACAGACAAGAACACTGAAGCTTTCTTT
CDR3aa: CASRTDKNTEAFF

v_gene: TRBV4-3
abundance: NA
j_gene: TRBJ1-6
d_gene: NA
CDR3nt: TGCGCCAGCAGCCAAGGCAGTGGGGGCGGCCGAAATTCACCCCTCCACTTT
CDR3aa: CASSQGSGGGRNSPLHF

v_gene: TRBV3-1/TRBV3-2
abundance: NA
j_gene: TRBJ1-2
d_gene: TRBD1
CDR3nt: TGTGCCAGCAGCCAAGCAGGGGGCGAGCAATCCCACTATGGCTACACCTTC
CDR3aa: CASSQAGGEQSHYGYTF

v_gene: TRBV18
abundance: NA
j_gene: TRBJ1-1
d_gene: TRBD1
CDR3nt: TGTGCCAGCTCACCTCAGGGGGCAGAAGCTTTCTTT
CDR3aa: CASSPQGAEAFF

v_gene: TRBV11-3
abundance: NA
j_gene: TRBJ2-1
d_gene: NA
CDR3nt: TGTGCCAGCAGCTCACGGGAGTCGTCCTACAATGAGCAGTTCTTC
CDR3aa: CASSSRESSYNEQFF

v_gene: TRBV9
abundance: NA
j_gene: TRBJ1-1
d_gene: NA
CDR3nt: TGTGCCAGCAGAAATCAACAGAACACTGAAGCTTTCTTT
CDR3aa: CASRNQQNTEAFF

v_gene: TRBV28
abundance: once
j_gene: TRBJ2-3
d_gene: TRBD2
CDR3nt: TGTGCCAGCAGTTCGGGGGGGGCCCCAGATACGCAGTATTTT
CDR3aa: CASSSGGAPDTQYF

v_gene: TRBV27
abundance: NA
j_gene: TRBJ1-2
d_gene: NA
CDR3nt: TGTGCCAGCAGTTTTTCCCCCCACGGGTATGGCTACACCTTC
CDR3aa: CASSFSPHGYGYTF

v_gene: TRBV30
abundance: NA
j_gene: TRBJ1-3
d_gene: NA
CDR3nt: TGTGCCGGAGATAGAGGGCTTACTGGAAACACCATATATTTT
CDR3aa: CAGDRGLTGNTIYF

v_gene: TRBV7-9
abundance: once
j_gene: TRBJ1-2
d_gene: NA
CDR3nt: TGTGCCAGCAGCCAAGACTCTGGATATGGCTACACCTTC
CDR3aa: CASSQDSGYGYTF

v_gene: TRBV18
abundance: few
j_gene: TRBJ2-7
d_gene: NA
CDR3nt: TGTGCCAGCTCAGCCCGAGGCGAGCAGTACTTC
CDR3aa: CASSARGEQYF

v_gene: TRBV4-3
abundance: NA
j_gene: TRBJ2-1
d_gene: NA
CDR3nt: TGCGCCAGCAGCCAAGATCCCCAGGGTGGCGCCCTCAATGAGCAGTTCTTC
CDR3aa: CASSQDPQGGALNEQFF

v_gene: TRBV7-8
abundance: NA
j_gene: TRBJ1-1
d_gene: NA
CDR3nt: TGTGCCAGCAGCCGAGCTTCGGCGCGGGACGGGACTGAAGCTTTCTTT
CDR3aa: CASSRASARDGTEAFF

v_gene: TRBV5-1
abundance: NA
j_gene: TRBJ2-7
d_gene: TRBD2
CDR3nt: TGCGCCAGCAGCTTGGGAGGGACTAGATCCTACGAGCAGTACTTC
CDR3aa: CASSLGGTRSYEQYF

v_gene: TRBV6-5
abundance: NA
j_gene: TRBJ2-6
d_gene: NA
CDR3nt: TGTGCCAGCACCGCCCTTAGCTGGGCCAACGTCCTGACTTTC
CDR3aa: CASTALSWANVLTF

v_gene: TRBV3-1/TRBV3-2
abundance: NA
j_gene: TRBJ2-7
d_gene: NA
CDR3nt: TGTGCCAGCAGCCTAAGAGGGGGGGCCTTGGAGCAGTACTTC
CDR3aa: CASSLRGGALEQYF

v_gene: TRBV6-5
abundance: NA
j_gene: TRBJ2-7
d_gene: TRBD2
CDR3nt: TGTGCCAGCCGGACTAGCGGGAGGGATGGCGAGCAGTACTTC
CDR3aa: CASRTSGRDGEQYF

v_gene: TRBV9
abundance: NA
j_gene: TRBJ2-7
d_gene: TRBD2
CDR3nt: TGTGCCAGCAGCGTAGCAGCGGGGGGGCCTTACGAGCAGTACTTC
CDR3aa: CASSVAAGGPYEQYF

v_gene: TRBV19
abundance: few
j_gene: TRBJ1-5
d_gene: NA
CDR3nt: TGTGCCAGTAGTATCTCTCAGGGTCGTCAGCCCCAGCATTTT
CDR3aa: CASSISQGRQPQHF

v_gene: TRBV3-1/TRBV3-2
abundance: NA
j_gene: TRBJ1-2
d_gene: TRBD1
CDR3nt: TGTGCCAGCAGCCGACACAGGGGGGACTATGGCTACACCTTC
CDR3aa: CASSRHRGDYGYTF